Below are 13 T cell receptor beta chains sequenced from a single sample in a study of T cells after posttransplantation cyclophosphamide. Only in-frame clones appear in the TCRdb table, and some are missing; sequencing was by immunoSEQ multiplex PCR. The repertoire consists of 2,500 to 3,000 clones, none detected only once. Busulfan-fludarabine conditioning, marrow transplant, and cyclophosphamide on days +3 and +4 were administered. Sample: PBMCs, taken after allogeneic stem cell transplant with posttransplant cyclophosphamide. The receptors originated from a male patient over 55 who received an allogeneic stem cell transplant from a related donor and was CMV-positive. The T cells may partly be graft donor cells.

This clone has ten or more counts. J is TRBJ1-2 and V is TRBV27; TRBD1 aligns across 9 bases. The V and J ends lost 1 base and 4 bases, in that order; junction bases with no gene match: 7. Germline V gene data show CDR1 as MNHEY and CDR2 as SMNVEV (reference sequence). This CDR3 spans 16 amino acids. The CDR3 DNA sequence: TGTGCCAGCAGTTTATATGGGGGACAGGGAAGCTATGGCTACACCTTC. Protein: CASSLYGGQGSYGYTF.

With regard to this clone: This probably arose from a read error, given a far larger clone one base away. The same CDR3 is also encoded by other DNA sequences in this sample. The V and J genes are TRBV7-9 and TRBJ1-5; the D is unclear. The CDR3 consists of 15 residues. Per the germline V gene, CDR1 is SEHNR and CDR2 is FQNEAQ (reference sequence). The CDR3 loop reads CASSPTTAGSQPQHF. The CDR3 DNA reads as TGCGCCAGCAGCCCCACCACGGCAGGTTCACAGCCCCAGCATTTT. Drawing the rest from reference TRBV7-9 and TRBJ1-5, the complete variable domain is DTGVSQNPRHKITKRGQNVTFRCDPISEHNRLYWYRQTLGQGPEFLTYFQNEAQLEKSRLLSDRFSAERPKGSFSTLEIQRTEQGDSAMYLCASSPTTAGSQPQHFGDGTRLSIL.

This clone was seen repeatedly, ten times or more. V is TRBV9 and J is TRBJ2-2; a weak D match, TRBD1 (5 bases). Trimming pared 0 bases from V and 0 bases from J, leaving 9 bases between. CDR3 size: 16 residues. Germline V gene lookup returns CDR1 SGDLS and CDR2 YYNGEE. CDR3 coding DNA: TGTGCCAGCAGCGTAGATCCAGGGTCGAACACCGGGGAGCTGTTTTTT. Amino acid sequence: CASSVDPGSNTGELFF.

By its share, this clone is medium-sized. The gene calls are TRBV27 and TRBJ1-2; TRBD1 is a possible D gene (5 bases). Trimming stripped 6 bases from V and 4 bases from J, with 12 bases between. The CDR3 spans 13 residues. CDR1 and CDR2 (germline): MNHEY, SMNVEV (reference sequence). The CDR3 DNA reads TGTGCCAGCAGGGAATGGCAGGGCTATGGCTACACCTTC. Its protein is CASREWQGYGYTF.

This clone has at least ten counts. The chain is built from TRBV7-3 and TRBJ2-1, with D possibly being TRBD1 (5 bases). Germline V lookup: CDR1 SGHTA, CDR2 FQGTGA. V lost 5 bases and J 2 bases, leaving 13 bases between the germline ends. This CDR3 spans 15 amino acids. The CDR3 region is CASSLGADPYNEQFF. DNA for the CDR3: TGTGCCAGCAGCCTTGGGGCAGACCCCTACAATGAGCAGTTCTTC.

This clone is medium-sized by share. V gene TRBV19 combines with J gene TRBJ1-5, with D maybe TRBD1 (6 bases). Germline values: CDR1 LNHDA, CDR2 SQIVND (reference sequence). V lost 8 bases, J lost 1 base, and 12 bases lay in between. The CDR3 is 14 residues long. As DNA, the CDR3 is TGTGCCAGTTGGGGGACACAGAGCAATCAGCCCCAGCATTTT. It codes for CASWGTQSNQPQHF.

This clone showed up just a few times. The chain recombines TRBV5-6 with TRBJ1-1; possibly TRBD1 for D (5 bases). Germline lookup yields CDR1 SGHDT and CDR2 YYEEEE. The CDR3 is 13 amino acids. Between the trimmed V and J ends, which lost 3 bases and 3 bases, there was a span of 9 bases. CDR3 nucleotide sequence: TGTGCCAGCAGCTGGGGGGGGGACACTGAAGCTTTCTTT. This gives the protein CASSWGGDTEAFF.

In its sample, this clone is medium-sized. The V and J genes are TRBV19 and TRBJ2-5; 12 positions agree with TRBD2. V gave up 7 bases and J gave up 5 bases; unmatched junction bases: 11. CDR1 LNHDA and CDR2 SQIVND come from the germline V gene (reference sequence). The length of the CDR3 is 16 residues. The DNA for the CDR3 is TGTGCCAGTACTAGCGGGAGGGCCCACGAGAGGGAGACCCAGTACTTC. Translated: CASTSGRAHERETQYF.

This clone was counted many times. The V gene is TRBV5-1, the J gene TRBJ2-5, with D possibly TRBD2 on 7 matching bases. The germline V and J ends were trimmed by 4 bases and 3 bases, with 13 bases remaining between them. The CDR3 is 14 amino acids. Germline CDR1 and CDR2: SGHRS and YFSETQ. CDR3 DNA sequence: TGCGCCAGCAGCAAGGGGGGGGAAGAAGAGACCCAGTACTTC. Translated: CASSKGGEEETQYF.

In the case of this clone: A much larger clone lies one base from this, so it may be a read error. Other nucleotide sequences in the sample specify the same CDR3. The chain couples TRBV15 to TRBJ2-2; a possible D gene is TRBD2 (5 bases). CDR1 and CDR2 from the germline V gene are LNHNV and YYDKDF (reference sequence). The CDR3 spans 14 residues. In DNA, the CDR3 is TGTGCCACCAGCACCGGACTGCCAACCGGGGAGCTGTTTTTC. The encoded protein is CATSTGLPTGELFF.

This clone was observed at least ten times. CDR3 region: CASREKDSLSYGYTF. The CDR3 DNA sequence: TGCGCCAGCCGGGAAAAGGACAGTCTTTCCTATGGCTACACCTTC. The gene calls are TRBV5-1 and TRBJ1-2; possibly TRBD1 for D (6 bases). The CDR3 extends over 15 amino acids. The ends were cut back, 7 bases at V and 4 bases at J, with 20 bases in the middle. The germline CDR1 and CDR2 sequences are SGHRS and YFSETQ.

This clone showed up many times. V and J are TRBV15 and TRBJ2-5, with TRBD1 identical over 8 bases. The germline gives CDR1 LNHNV, CDR2 YYDKDF (reference sequence). Germline trimming cut 1 base from V and 1 base from J; bases unmatched to any gene: 8. The CDR3 contains 17 residues. The CDR3 region has the DNA TGTGCCACCAGCAGAGCCGCAGGGGGCATCTTCCAAGAGACCCAGTACTTC. It is translated as CATSRAAGGIFQETQYF.

This clone is categorized as medium-sized. The chain employs TRBV6-1 and TRBJ1-1; maybe TRBD1 (5 bases). The V gene's germline CDR1 is MNHNS and CDR2 SASEGT. V was clipped by 5 bases and J by 3 bases, with 16 bases between them. The CDR3 sequence is 15 residues long. The CDR3 loop reads CASSIERDFHTEAFF. DNA of the CDR3: TGTGCCAGCAGTATAGAAAGGGACTTTCACACTGAAGCTTTCTTT.